Following are 28 T cell receptor beta chains from one sample sequenced in a study of cytomegalovirus exposure and HLA in healthy donors. Vbeta (60) and Jbeta (13) primers were used in the PCR. Method: immunoSEQ multiplex PCR; TCRdb's copy keeps in-frame clones and lacks some. The data contain around 91,000 clones, 55% to 75% of them singletons. Sample: PBMCs. Every receptor here comes from a man in his fifties or sixties in good health and CMV-seronegative.

This clone was seen a few times. The chain uses TRBV7-3 and TRBJ1-1; possible D gene TRBD1, 6 bases. Trimming took off 5 bases at V and 5 bases at J, with 12 bases between the two ends. Germline V gene data show CDR1 as SGHTA and CDR2 as FQGTGA. The CDR3 contains 13 residues. The CDR3 loop is CASSNSQGTEAFF. In DNA, the CDR3 is TGTGCCAGCAGCAATTCACAGGGAACTGAAGCTTTCTTT.

This chain connects TRBV7-6 to TRBJ2-1; 8 nucleotides line up with TRBD2. This CDR3 contains 15 residues. Germline V gene lookup returns CDR1 SGHVS and CDR2 FNYEAQ. V lost 2 bases to trimming and J lost 4 bases; unmatched junction nucleotides: 4. The CDR3 DNA sequence: TGTGCCAGCAGCTTACGTAGCGGGATGTACAATGAGCAGTTCTTC. This sequence encodes CASSLRSGMYNEQFF.

The chain has TRBV7-3 and TRBJ2-1, with 9 bases matching TRBD2. Germline trimming cut 5 bases from V and 7 bases from J; bases unmatched to any gene: 15. CDR1 and CDR2 from the germline V gene are SGHTA and FQGTGA. The CDR3 is 17 residues long. The CDR3 loop is CASSVTSGSGWGNEQFF. Here the CDR3 DNA reads TGTGCCAGCAGCGTGACTAGCGGTTCGGGGTGGGGTAATGAGCAGTTCTTC.

The CDR3 here is CAISFPGLAGNEQYF. The CDR3 coding sequence is TGTGCCATCAGTTTCCCCGGACTAGCGGGGAACGAGCAGTACTTC. The chain joins TRBV10-3 to TRBJ2-7; 12 nucleotides match TRBD2. The junction had 7 bases not matched to a gene; V was cut back by 5 bases and J by 5 bases. The CDR3 loop spans 15 amino acids. The V gene's germline CDR1 is ENHRY and CDR2 SYGVKD.

The V call is TRBV28, the J call TRBJ2-2, with TRBD1 matching over 9 bases. The CDR3 spans 18 residues. CDR1 is MDHEN, CDR2 SYDVKM, per germline. The V and J ends lost 5 bases and 0 bases, in that order; junction bases with no gene match: 10. This CDR3 is CASSPLLQGAANTGELFF. The CDR3 coding sequence is TGTGCCAGCAGTCCCCTGCTACAGGGGGCGGCGAACACCGGGGAGCTGTTTTTT.

J is TRBJ2-5 and V is TRBV5-6, with 8 bases matching TRBD1. The CDR3 consists of 14 residues. Germline V CDR1 and CDR2: SGHDT, YYEEEE. V shed 3 bases and J 4 bases; nucleotides not matched to a gene: 5. The CDR3 sequence is CASSWTGRSETQYF. The CDR3 coding sequence is TGTGCCAGCAGCTGGACAGGGCGGTCAGAGACCCAGTACTTC.

This rearrangement joins TRBV6-1 to TRBJ1-2; D is unclear. Between the trimmed V and J ends, which lost 3 bases and 8 bases, there was a span of 19 bases. This CDR3 spans 15 amino acids. In germline, CDR1 is MNHNS, CDR2 SASEGT. The CDR3 nucleotides read TGTGCCAGCAGTGACATGGCAGACGCGGTTACCGGCTACACCTTC. Encoded protein: CASSDMADAVTGYTF.

The chain is built from TRBV2 and TRBJ2-5; possible D gene TRBD1, 6 bases. CDR3 length: 11 residues. Deletions cut 8 bases from V and 3 bases from J, with 7 bases between. Per the germline V gene, CDR1 is SNHLY and CDR2 is FYNNEI. CDR3 sequence (DNA): TGTGCCAGCCACAGGGAAGAGACCCAGTACTTC. As protein: CASHREETQYF.

J is TRBJ1-5 and V is TRBV5-4; TRBD1 matches 8 bases. The CDR3 spans 16 residues. V was clipped by 4 bases and J by 2 bases; unmatched bases: 8. Germline V gives CDR1 SGHNT, CDR2 YYREEE (reference sequence). The CDR3 nucleotides are TGTGCCAGCAGCCCCCAGGGGGCGCTTGGCAATCAGCCCCAGCATTTT. Translating gives CASSPQGALGNQPQHF. The full variable domain, with the rest looked up from reference TRBV5-4 and TRBJ1-5, is ETGVTQSPTHLIKTRGQQVTLRCSSQSGHNTVSWYQQALGQGPQFIFQYYREEENGRGNFPPRFSGLQFPNYSSELNVNALELDDSALYLCASSPQGALGNQPQHFGDGTRLSIL.

In this sample, this clone turned up once. The rearrangement links TRBV5-4 to TRBJ2-1, with TRBD2 matching over 12 bases. The CDR3 sequence is 19 residues long. Germline V lookup: CDR1 SGHNT, CDR2 YYREEE (reference sequence). The V segment lost 4 bases and the J segment 0 bases; nucleotides outside the gene matches: 11. The DNA of the CDR3 is TGTGCCAGCAGCCTGTTAACTAGCGGGGGGCCGAGCTCCTACAATGAGCAGTTCTTC. Translation gives CASSLLTSGGPSSYNEQFF.

The chain is built from TRBV28 and TRBJ2-1, with 16 bases aligning to TRBD2. Germline CDR1 and CDR2: MDHEN and SYDVKM. The J segment lost 1 base and the V segment lost 6 bases, leaving 0 bases of the junction unmatched. The CDR3 extends over 16 amino acids. CDR3 residues: CASRGLAGGSYNEQFF. Here the CDR3 DNA reads TGTGCCAGCAGGGGACTAGCGGGAGGGTCCTACAATGAGCAGTTCTTC.

A note on this clone: The junction shows a germline mismatch at one end, possibly a read error. The gene calls are TRBV28 and TRBJ1-5; perhaps TRBD1 as D (5 bases). This CDR3 comprises 12 residues. In germline, CDR1 is MDHEN, CDR2 SYDVKM. The CDR3 bases are TGTGCCGGGACTCGATTAAATCGGCCCCAGCATTTT. Its protein product is CAGTRLNRPQHF. The whole variable domain, filled in from reference TRBV28 and TRBJ1-5, reads DVKVTQSSRYLVKRTGEKVFLECVQDMDHENMFWYRQDPGLGLRLIYFSYDVKMKEKGDIPEGYSVSREKKERFSLILESASTNQTSMYLCAGTRLNRPQHFGDGTRLSIL.

This rearrangement joins TRBV5-1 to TRBJ2-5; 10 bases map to TRBD2. The V and J ends lost 6 bases and 7 bases, in that order; junction bases with no gene match: 15. The CDR3 consists of 16 residues. Germline CDR1 SGHRS, CDR2 YFSETQ. In DNA form, the CDR3 reads TGCGCCAGCATTGGGGGGCTAGCGGGAGCCTCGGGGACCCAGTACTTC. Amino acid sequence: CASIGGLAGASGTQYF.

V is TRBV7-2 and J is TRBJ2-5; 12 nucleotides line up with TRBD2. Trimming cost V 11 bases and J 0 bases; bases outside gene matches: 7. Germline assignment: CDR1 SGHTA and CDR2 FQGNSA. The CDR3 sequence is 15 residues long. The CDR3, as DNA: TGTGCCGGCGAACCTAGCGGGGGGGACCAAGAGACCCAGTACTTC. This encodes CAGEPSGGDQETQYF.

This chain uses TRBV19 with TRBJ2-3, with 14 nucleotides matching TRBD2. V gave up 5 bases and J gave up 2 bases; unmatched junction bases: 3. The germline V gene encodes CDR1 LNHDA and CDR2 SQIVND (reference sequence). CDR3 length: 16 amino acids. The CDR3 DNA follows: TGTGCCAGTAGTTGGGGACTAGCGGGAGACACAGATACGCAGTATTTT. Encoded protein: CASSWGLAGDTDTQYF.

This clone was seen once. This chain links TRBV9 with TRBJ2-2; D remains unclear. Trimming shortened V by 7 bases and J by 3 bases, and 16 bases separated the two germline ends. This CDR3 is 15 amino acids long. The V gene's germline CDR1 is SGDLS and CDR2 YYNGEE. The CDR3 coding sequence is TGTGCCAGCCAACCCCGAGAAATGTACACCGGGGAGCTGTTTTTT. It yields the protein CASQPREMYTGELFF.

V gene TRBV5-1 combines with J gene TRBJ2-5, with 10 bases matching TRBD2. Per the germline V gene, CDR1 is SGHRS and CDR2 is YFSETQ. CDR3 size: 19 residues. Germline trimming cut 1 base from V and 2 bases from J; bases unmatched to any gene: 14. CDR3 loop: CASSLRAGTGLAIQETQYF. CDR3 nucleotides: TGCGCCAGCAGCTTGAGGGCGGGGACGGGACTAGCGATTCAAGAGACCCAGTACTTC.

This chain links TRBV28 with TRBJ2-2; D unclear. Trimming removed 3 bases at V and 1 base at J, with 9 bases between. The CDR3 contains 15 residues. Per the germline V gene, CDR1 is MDHEN and CDR2 is SYDVKM. The CDR3 DNA follows: TGTGCCAGCAGTTTTGTTGGAGTGAACACCGGGGAGCTGTTTTTT. Its translation is CASSFVGVNTGELFF.

This chain uses TRBV7-2 with TRBJ1-5; no clear D. Germline lookup yields CDR1 SGHTA and CDR2 FQGNSA. This CDR3 comprises 15 residues. Trimming cost V 5 bases and J 0 bases, with 11 bases left between them. CDR3 loop: CASSPGGSSNQPQHF. The CDR3 DNA sequence: TGTGCCAGCAGCCCCGGAGGCAGTAGCAATCAGCCCCAGCATTTT.

The chain is built from TRBV7-2 and TRBJ2-5; maybe TRBD2 (5 bases). TRBJ2-7 explains the end of the DNA better; the J call may be wrong. CDR1 SGHTA and CDR2 FQGNSA come from the germline V gene. This CDR3 spans 14 amino acids. CDR3 residues: CASSLEGRRYEQYF. The CDR3 DNA sequence: TGTGCCAGCAGCTTAGAGGGCAGGAGGTACGAGCAGTACTTC.

The rearrangement links TRBV5-1 to TRBJ2-7; D is perhaps TRBD1 (6 bases). Germline V gene sequence: CDR1 SGHRS, CDR2 YFSETQ. The CDR3 is 14 residues long. V shed 4 bases and J shed 3 bases, with 14 bases lying between them. The CDR3 nucleotides read TGCGCCAGCAGCCCGGACAGAGAACTCTACGAGCAGTACTTC. Its protein product is CASSPDRELYEQYF.

The J gene is TRBJ1-2, the V gene TRBV5-1; D gene uncertain. Germline V gene sequence: CDR1 SGHRS, CDR2 YFSETQ. This CDR3 has 12 amino acids. V dropped 4 bases and J dropped 7 bases, with 11 bases sitting between them. DNA for the CDR3: TGCGCCAGCAGCCCGGAGAGGGCTGGCTACACCTTC. Translated, it gives CASSPERAGYTF.

The chain carries TRBV5-1 and TRBJ2-5; no clear D gene. Judging by the DNA end, TRBJ2-7 fits better; the J call may be wrong. The CDR3 totals 13 residues. CDR1 SGHRS and CDR2 YFSETQ come from the germline V gene. CDR3: CASSLDFSYEQYF. In DNA, the CDR3 is TGCGCCAGCAGCTTGGACTTCTCCTACGAGCAGTACTTC.

This chain uses TRBV5-1 with TRBJ1-1, with TRBD1 as a possible D gene (6 bases). Trimming removed 3 bases at V and 7 bases at J, with 16 bases between. There are 14 residues in the CDR3. CDR1 and CDR2 from the germline V gene are SGHRS and YFSETQ. CDR3 nucleotides: TGCGCCAGCAGCTCAATTCCAATACAGGGTGAAGCTTTCTTT. This sequence encodes CASSSIPIQGEAFF.

This clone was seen a single time. The chain uses TRBV6-5 and TRBJ2-7; D is undetermined. The ends were cut back, 6 bases at V and 3 bases at J, with 15 bases in the middle. Germline CDR1 and CDR2: MNHEY and SVGAGI. The CDR3 sequence is 14 residues long. CDR3 bases: TGTGCCAGCAGACCCATAGAATTAGACTACGAGCAGTACTTC. Translating gives CASRPIELDYEQYF.

The chain uses TRBV28 and TRBJ2-5, with 7 nucleotides matching TRBD1. This CDR3 has 13 amino acids. Germline CDR1 reads MDHEN; CDR2 reads SYDVKM. Trimming removed 7 bases from V and 2 bases from J; junction bases left unmatched: 4. Written as DNA, the CDR3 is TGTGCCAGCATCGGGACAGTACAAGAGACCCAGTACTTC. Protein: CASIGTVQETQYF.

Remarks on this clone: One end of the junction does not line up with germline, which may come from a read error. CDR3 in DNA: TGTGCCATCAGTGACCCCTTTCCCGGTCAGCCCCAGCATTTT. Residues: CAISDPFPGQPQHF. V and J are TRBV6-1 and TRBJ1-5; D gene unclear. The CDR3 runs 14 residues. Germline V gene data show CDR1 as MNHNS and CDR2 as SASEGT.

The rearrangement links TRBV7-9 to TRBJ1-1; TRBD1 is a possible D gene (6 bases). Germline assignment: CDR1 SEHNR and CDR2 FQNEAQ (reference sequence). V lost 5 bases and J lost 0, with 16 bases in between. The CDR3 has 16 amino acids. The CDR3 DNA is TGTGCCAGCAGCCGATTCGGGGGGCACATGAACACTGAAGCTTTCTTT. Its protein is CASSRFGGHMNTEAFF.